Listed here are 13 T cell receptor beta chains from one sample, sequenced in a study of blood T cell repertoires in COVID-19. Using immunoSEQ multiplex PCR, the repertoire was profiled, and TCRdb retains in-frame clones only, with some absent. The sample lists some 150,000 clones; approximately 80% were seen once. What was sequenced was peripheral blood. These receptors were obtained from a woman aged 45 to 65 with acute or convalescent COVID-19.

In its sample, this clone was seen a few times. The chain employs TRBV23-1 and TRBJ2-1; 7 bases agree with TRBD1. TRBV23-1 is designated an ORF whose function remains uncertain. Unmatched junction bases numbered 15, after V lost 3 bases and J lost 10 bases. The CDR3 consists of 16 residues. For the CDR3, the DNA is TGCGCCAGCAGTCATCCCGGGACAGCGCGACTATGGGAGCAGTTCTTC. The encoded protein is CASSHPGTARLWEQFF.

Only a few counts were recorded for this clone. This chain uses TRBV14 with TRBJ2-5; 9 bases line up with TRBD1. V dropped 1 base and J dropped 2; count of bases not matched to a gene: 5. CDR1 SGHDN and CDR2 FVKESK come from the germline V gene. This CDR3 spans 16 amino acids. The CDR3 sequence: CASSQGVTGGQETQYF. DNA of the CDR3: TGTGCCAGCAGCCAAGGTGTGACAGGGGGGCAAGAGACCCAGTACTTC.

The V gene is TRBV14, the J gene TRBJ1-3; 7 positions match TRBD1. V dropped 4 bases and J dropped 2; count of bases not matched to a gene: 2. CDR1 and CDR2 (germline): SGHDN, FVKESK. CDR3 length equals 14 residues. The CDR3 coding sequence is TGTGCCAGCAGCCGTGACAGGGCTGGAAACACCATATATTTT. It encodes CASSRDRAGNTIYF.

The V and J genes are TRBV19 and TRBJ2-7; 8 positions agree with TRBD2. With V trimmed by 11 bases and J by 3 bases, 9 bases remained unmatched. Germline V gene lookup returns CDR1 LNHDA and CDR2 SQIVND (reference sequence). The CDR3 runs to 13 residues. CDR3 region: CASGGDYNYEQYF. The CDR3 coding sequence is TGTGCCTCGGGGGGGGACTATAACTACGAGCAGTACTTC.

The chain couples TRBV10-1 to TRBJ2-3, with 7 bases identical to TRBD2. Germline CDR1 and CDR2: WNHNN and SYGVQD (reference sequence). The length of the CDR3 is 17 residues. V shed 2 bases and J 3 bases; nucleotides not matched to a gene: 11. CDR3 loop: CASSEPTGREMTDTQYF. The CDR3, as DNA: TGCGCCAGCAGTGAGCCGACCGGGCGGGAGATGACAGATACGCAGTATTTT.

The rearrangement joins TRBV18 to TRBJ1-6; D unresolved. The V gene lost 6 bases and the J gene lost 4 bases, with 13 bases spanning the gap. The CDR3 has 15 residues. Per germline, CDR1 KGHSH and CDR2 LQKENI. Written as DNA, the CDR3 is TGTGCCAGCTCCCCCCGGGGAGGATATAATTCACCCCTCCACTTT. This gives the protein CASSPRGGYNSPLHF.

The rearrangement links TRBV5-6 to TRBJ2-2; D possibly corresponds to TRBD2 (6 bases). CDR3 length: 15 amino acids. V lost 2 bases, J lost 5 bases, and 13 bases lay in between. Germline CDR1 reads SGHDT; CDR2 reads YYEEEE. The CDR3 nucleotides are TGTGCCAGCAGCTTCGGAGGGTGGGGTACCGGGGAGCTGTTTTTT. Translation: CASSFGGWGTGELFF.

V usage is TRBV28 and J usage is TRBJ1-2; possibly TRBD1 for D (5 bases). Germline CDR1 is MDHEN and CDR2 is SYDVKM. The ends were cut back, 6 bases at V and 4 bases at J, with 18 bases in the middle. CDR3 length: 15 residues. DNA of the CDR3: TGTGCCAGCAGCCCCCCCGCAGGGTCGGGCTATGGCTACACCTTC. Protein sequence: CASSPPAGSGYGYTF.

This chain links TRBV6-5 with TRBJ2-2; tentatively, D is TRBD2 (6 bases). V gave up 3 bases and J gave up 3 bases, with 11 bases separating them. The germline V gene has CDR1 MNHEY and CDR2 SVGAGI. This CDR3 has 15 amino acids. Here the CDR3 reads CASSYGGTYTGELFF. The DNA of the CDR3 is TGTGCCAGCAGTTATGGGGGGACTTACACCGGGGAGCTGTTTTTT.

The chain combines TRBV19 with TRBJ1-5, with D tentatively TRBD1 (5 bases). Trimming shortened V by 3 bases and J by 3 bases, and 12 bases separated the two germline ends. CDR1 is LNHDA, CDR2 SQIVND, per germline (reference sequence). This CDR3 has 15 amino acids. The DNA for the CDR3 is TGTGCCAGTAGTATCCGTGGACAACCCAATCAGCCCCAGCATTTT. Translating gives CASSIRGQPNQPQHF.

This sequence joins TRBV2 and TRBJ1-4; 7 bases match TRBD1. Germline lookup yields CDR1 SNHLY and CDR2 FYNNEI. This CDR3 is built from 16 residues. J lost 4 bases, V lost 8 bases, and 13 bases had no gene match. CDR3 sequence reads: CASGRTTGTVNEKLFF. The DNA of the CDR3 is TGTGCCAGCGGCCGAACGACCGGGACAGTTAATGAAAAACTGTTTTTT.

The V and J genes are TRBV9 and TRBJ2-3, with 13 bases that match TRBD2. CDR1 is SGDLS and CDR2 is YYNGEE in the germline V gene. V lost 0 bases, J lost 6 bases, and 16 bases stayed unmatched. The CDR3 spans 20 residues. DNA for the CDR3: TGTGCCAGCAGCGTAGCTACGAGGGGATGGACTAGCGGGGGAGGGGATACGCAGTATTTT. This sequence encodes CASSVATRGWTSGGGDTQYF.

The gene calls are TRBV11-2 and TRBJ2-3; 8 nucleotides align to TRBD1. Unmatched junction bases numbered 8, after V lost 0 bases and J lost 9 bases. Germline CDR1 SGHAT, CDR2 FQNNGV. This CDR3 is 15 amino acids long. CDR3 nucleotide sequence: TGTGCCAGCAGCTTAGAAGGGACAGGTGTTGACACGCAGTATTTT. Its protein is CASSLEGTGVDTQYF.